One T cell receptor beta chain is described in this entry. Antigen specificity is unknown. The record originates from a study of T-cell reconstitution after alpha-beta-depleted transplantation in children. Construction of the TCRbeta library involved unique molecular identifiers. MiXCR was run by TCRdb on the PCR reads, yielding one entry per CDR3 protein. The table records fewer than 350,000 distinct CDR3 sequences, 11% of them present only once. The study's findings and limits: Two months or so post-transplant, alpha-beta T cells reportedly derived from several hundred expanded graft clones. One year after transplant, T-cell counts and diversity came mostly from newly produced T cells.

This CDR3 has 16 residues. V lost 3 bases to trimming and J lost 3 bases; unmatched junction nucleotides: 4. The chain recombines TRBV12-3 or TRBV12-4 with TRBJ2-1; 11 positions agree with TRBD1. The TCR sequence derives from a male patient aged 2-9 years who had a stem cell transplant for chronic granulomatous disease, so the T cells may come from the graft donor. This sample comprised peripheral blood, obtained 180 days after TCRalphabeta/CD19-depleted stem cell transplant. DNA of the CDR3: TGTGCCAGCAGTTTTAGGGGGACAGGGGGCTACAATGAGCAGTTCTTC. Its translation: CASSFRGTGGYNEQFF.